A selection of T cell receptor beta chains follows, all from one sample in a study of metastatic and nonmetastatic thyroid tumors. TCRdb reprocessed the PCR reads using MiXCR. The sample includes about 9,400 clones, approximately 32% of them seen just once. Sequencing was done on a sample of adjacent normal tissue. The receptors were gathered from a female donor with papillary thyroid cancer or a benign thyroid nodule (not recorded which). Some clones in this sample may be carry-over from other donors' samples. Each CDR3 is given with its conserved first and last residue. The D gene is left open where the match is weak. A clone size is listed for some rows: how often the clone was seen (once, few, many), or a class if it is expanded.

TGTGCCAGCAGTGCCGGGACCACCTCGATCTACGAGCAGTACTTC CASSAGTTSIYEQYF . TRBJ2-7 TRBV10-3 .
TGTGCCAGCTTCTCCTCCTCCTACGAGCAGTACTTC CASFSSSYEQYF . TRBJ2-7 TRBV27 .
TGTGCCAGCAGCAGGACCCCTGGGGCCAACGTCCTGACTTTC CASSRTPGANVLTF . TRBJ2-6 TRBV6-1 .
TGTGCCAGCAGCTTTTCCGGAACTTATAATTCACCCCTCCACTTT CASSFSGTYNSPLHF . TRBJ1-6 TRBV5-5 .
TGTGCCTGGAGTGTATATTCTGGCTACACCTTC CAWSVYSGYTF . TRBJ1-2 TRBV30 .
TGTGCCAGCGTCGGGAGGGCCTCCGAGCAGTACTTC CASVGRASEQYF TRBD2 TRBJ2-7 TRBV2 .
TGTGCCAGCAGCGTGCAGGCAGTGGAGACCGGGGAGCTGTTTTTT CASSVQAVETGELFF . TRBJ2-2 TRBV9 .
TGCGCCAGCAGCCGAGAGGTACAGGGGGTCACCGGGGAGCTGTTTTTT CASSREVQGVTGELFF TRBD1 TRBJ2-2 TRBV4-1 .
TGTGCCAGCAGCCAAGGAAGAGTCTACGAGCAGTACTTC CASSQGRVYEQYF . TRBJ2-7 TRBV3-1 .
TGTGCCACCAGTGATGATAACTATGGCTACACCTTC CATSDDNYGYTF . TRBJ1-2 TRBV24-1 .
TGTGCCAGCAGTTCGACAGTAGGTGTACTGTTTTTT CASSSTVGVLFF . TRBJ1-4 TRBV2 few
TGTGCCAGCAGTGAAGAGATGAGGACTTCGCCCTACAATGAGCAGTTCTTC CASSEEMRTSPYNEQFF . TRBJ2-1 TRBV6-1 .
TGTGCCAGCAGTTACTTGGTCGGAGTAACTGGGGCCAACGTCCTGACTTTC CASSYLVGVTGANVLTF . TRBJ2-6 TRBV6-2/TRBV6-3 .
TGTGCCAGCAGCGCCCTTCAGGGTACCGGGGAGCTGTTTTTT CASSALQGTGELFF . TRBJ2-2 TRBV27 .
TGTGCCAGCAGTTTAATTTGGAGGGCCAAGGTAGAGACCCAGTACTTC CASSLIWRAKVETQYF . TRBJ2-5 TRBV12-3/TRBV12-4 .
TGTGCCAGCAGCGTCCCAGTACCCACCGGGGAGCTGTTTTTT CASSVPVPTGELFF . TRBJ2-2 TRBV28 few
TGCAGTGCTAAAGGCGGGACTAGCACAGATACGCAGTATTTT CSAKGGTSTDTQYF . TRBJ2-3 TRBV20-1 .
TGTGCCAGCAGCCAAGATGTCGCATTAAGCTCCTACGAGCAGTACTTC CASSQDVALSSYEQYF . TRBJ2-7 TRBV3-1 .
TGTGCCAGCAGCAACCGGGACACCTCGGGGAATCAGCCACAGCATTTT CASSNRDTSGNQPQHF . TRBJ1-5 TRBV6-1 .
TGCGCCAGCAGCTTGGAGGGGTCAGGACTTAACTATGGCTACACCTTC CASSLEGSGLNYGYTF . TRBJ1-2 TRBV5-1 .
TGCAGTGCTAGAAGGGTGAAAGCGGGAGGAAGGTACGAGCAGTACTTC CSARRVKAGGRYEQYF TRBD2 TRBJ2-7 TRBV20-1 .
TGCGCCAGCAGCTCCACTAGCGGGAGGGTGGAGACCCAGTACTTC CASSSTSGRVETQYF TRBD2 TRBJ2-5 TRBV5-1 once
TGCGCCAGCAGCTGGAGGGGGACAGGGGACTCCGAGCAGTACTTC CASSWRGTGDSEQYF TRBD1 TRBJ2-7 TRBV4-1 .
TGTGCCAGCAGCCCAAGGACTAGCGGCCAGGTCTACTTC CASSPRTSGQVYF TRBD2 TRBJ2-7 TRBV9 .
TGTGCCAGCAGTGTAACTAGCGGGGGGGTGGGCTACAATGAGCAGTTCTTC CASSVTSGGVGYNEQFF TRBD2 TRBJ2-1 TRBV6-1 few
TGTGCCAGCAGCTCGGGACTAGCGGGACCCCTCGAGCAGTACTTC CASSSGLAGPLEQYF TRBD2 TRBJ2-7 TRBV12-3/TRBV12-4 .
TGTGCCTGGAGTTTGGGCCTCAGAGGCTACGAGCAGTACTTC CAWSLGLRGYEQYF . TRBJ2-7 TRBV30 .
TGTGCCAGCAGCTTAGCGGCGGGACCGTCCTACGAGCAGTACTTC CASSLAAGPSYEQYF . TRBJ2-7 TRBV6-1 .
TGTGCCAGCAGCTTGGGACAGGGGGCTGAAAAACTGTTTTTT CASSLGQGAEKLFF TRBD1 TRBJ1-4 TRBV11-2 medium-sized
TGTGCCAGCAGTTACCCGGGACAATCCTACGAGCAGTACTTC CASSYPGQSYEQYF . TRBJ2-7 TRBV6-2/TRBV6-3 .
TGCAGTGCTAGAGATCGTAGGGGACACAACACCGGGGAGCTGTTTTTT CSARDRRGHNTGELFF . TRBJ2-2 TRBV20-1 many
TGCAGTGCCTCCCAAGGGGGCGAAGGGAATGAGCAGTTCTTC CSASQGGEGNEQFF TRBD1 TRBJ2-1 TRBV20-1 .
TGTGCCAGCAGCTTGGGGTGGCGGGAGCAGGTAGATACGCAGTATTTT CASSLGWREQVDTQYF TRBD2 TRBJ2-3 TRBV7-2 few
TGTGCCAGCAGTTTGAGATTGGGCGGCTACACCTTC CASSLRLGGYTF . TRBJ1-2 TRBV28 few
TGTGCCAGCAGCTTAGAGTCCCACAGAAGCTATGGCTACACCTTC CASSLESHRSYGYTF . TRBJ1-2 TRBV7-2 once
TGTGCCAGCAGGTCGGACAGCGGTAGTAAAAAACTGTTTTTT CASRSDSGSKKLFF . TRBJ1-4 TRBV6-1 .
TGTGCCAGCAGCTTAACCACGAGTTACGAGCAGTACTTC CASSLTTSYEQYF . TRBJ2-7 TRBV7-9 few
TGTGCCAGCAGCCCAACGCTTTACACAGATACGCAGTATTTT CASSPTLYTDTQYF . TRBJ2-3 TRBV11-2 .
TGTGCCAGCAGCTTATTTGGAGGTTCGCATGGCTACACCTTC CASSLFGGSHGYTF . TRBJ1-2 TRBV7-2 .
TGTGCCAGCAGTTTATTCGGGACAGGGATCTACGAGCAGTACTTC CASSLFGTGIYEQYF TRBD1 TRBJ2-7 TRBV27 many
TGTGCCAGCAGTGCTACGGGACTAGCGGGTACCCCCTACAATGAGCAGTTCTTC CASSATGLAGTPYNEQFF TRBD2 TRBJ2-1 TRBV2 .
TGTGCCAGCAGTGCAGGTACAACCCGCGCCGGGGAGCTGTTTTTT CASSAGTTRAGELFF . TRBJ2-2 TRBV2 .
TGTGCCAGCAGACTTGACAGGGCTGGAAACACCATATATTTT CASRLDRAGNTIYF TRBD1 TRBJ1-3 TRBV2 large
TGTGCCAGCAGTTTATTATGGACTAGCGGGAGGACTCGTCAGTATTTT CASSLLWTSGRTRQYF TRBD2 TRBJ2-3 TRBV27 few
TGTGCCAGCAGTTCCGCGGACAGGGAGGAAAAACTGTTTTTT CASSSADREEKLFF TRBD1 TRBJ1-4 TRBV6-5 .
TGTGCCTGGACTGGGGCAGGGGGCAATCAGCCCCAGCATTTT CAWTGAGGNQPQHF . TRBJ1-5 TRBV30 .
TGTGCCAGCAGCCTACAGGGTTTAGCCAAAAACATTCAGTACTTC CASSLQGLAKNIQYF . TRBJ2-4 TRBV28 .
TGTGCCAGCAGCTTCTCGACGAGATCGGCCACTGAAGCTTTCTTT CASSFSTRSATEAFF . TRBJ1-1 TRBV11-3 .
TGTGCCAGTAGTAACGGAGGCGGGGTCCGCAAAAACATTCAGTACTTC CASSNGGGVRKNIQYF . TRBJ2-4 TRBV19 many
TGTGCCATCAGCATAGGAGCAGGGGGCGTGGAGACCCAGTACTTC CAISIGAGGVETQYF TRBD1 TRBJ2-5 TRBV11-2 .
TGTGCCAGCAGTTACCCACGAATTCCGGGACTTGATTCCTACGAGCAGTACTTC CASSYPRIPGLDSYEQYF . TRBJ2-7 TRBV6-2/TRBV6-3 few
TGTGCCACCAGTGAACGAGGACTAGATTACAATGAGCAGTTCTTC CATSERGLDYNEQFF TRBD2 TRBJ2-1 TRBV24-1 few